The 27 T cell receptor beta chains reported below all come from one sample, sequenced in a study of radiation and T cells in renal cell carcinoma. Repertoires were generated with immunoSEQ multiplex PCR, while TCRdb's copy carries only in-frame clones and drops some. Of approximately 140,000 clones in the sample, about 85% were seen once. The time point is: baseline pretreatment blood. Treatment here: 15 Gy SBRT to primary tumor, nephrectomy 4 weeks later. Sequenced here: blood, sampled from a patient whose treatment included radiotherapy and nephrectomy. All receptors derive from a woman in her seventies with renal cell carcinoma.

This clone has a handful of counts. CDR3 in DNA: TGTGCCTGGAGTATACGGACAGGGGGAAATCAGCCCCAGCATTTT. Translated: CAWSIRTGGNQPQHF. The chain couples TRBV30 to TRBJ1-5, with TRBD1 matching over 10 bases. Germline loops: CDR1 GTSNPN, CDR2 SVGIG (reference sequence). With 2 bases clipped from V and 4 bases from J, the junction kept 5 bases outside the gene matches. The CDR3 spans 15 residues.

CDR3 in amino acids: CSAERGQLTEAFF. Written as DNA, the CDR3 is TGCAGCGCCGAAAGGGGCCAACTCACTGAAGCTTTCTTT. This chain joins TRBV29-1 and TRBJ1-1, with D possibly TRBD1 on 5 matching bases. The ends were cut back, 7 bases at V and 4 bases at J, with 16 bases in the middle. The CDR3 has 13 residues. The germline gives CDR1 SQVTM, CDR2 ANQGSEA.

V and J are TRBV19 and TRBJ1-1; TRBD1 matches at 7 bases. In germline, CDR1 is LNHDA, CDR2 SQIVND (reference sequence). This CDR3 contains 15 residues. Losses at the gene ends were 3 bases for V and 2 bases for J; bases not matched to a gene: 6. CDR3 sequence (DNA): TGTGCCAGTAGTATGCTAGGGGGCCTAAACACTGAAGCTTTCTTT. This codes for CASSMLGGLNTEAFF. Full variable domain (missing parts from reference TRBV19 and TRBJ1-1): DGGITQSPKYLFRKEGQNVTLSCEQNLNHDAMYWYRQDPGQGLRLIYYSQIVNDFQKGDIAEGYSVSREKKESFPLTVTSAQKNPTAFYLCASSMLGGLNTEAFFGQGTRLTVV.

This clone showed up just a few times. The chain links TRBV19 to TRBJ1-1, with D maybe TRBD1 (5 bases). The V and J ends lost 2 bases and 1 base respectively, with 8 bases between them. Looked up from germline, CDR1 is LNHDA and CDR2 is SQIVND (reference sequence). The CDR3 runs 14 residues. CDR3 in DNA: TGTGCCAGTAGTATACAGGGAAAGAACACTGAAGCTTTCTTT. Its translation is CASSIQGKNTEAFF.

This clone was found a few times. V is TRBV7-2 and J is TRBJ1-2; TRBD1 might be the D (5 bases). Germline V lookup: CDR1 SGHTA, CDR2 FQGNSA. V was pared by 4 bases and J by 4 bases, with 7 bases between. This CDR3 contains 12 residues. The CDR3 region is CASSSGSYGYTF. Here the CDR3 DNA reads TGTGCCAGCAGCTCAGGGTCCTATGGCTACACCTTC.

This chain joins TRBV28 and TRBJ2-4; 7 nucleotides align to TRBD1. The trim removed 6 bases at V and 8 bases at J, leaving 13 bases unmatched. Per the germline V gene, CDR1 is MDHEN and CDR2 is SYDVKM. There are 15 residues in the CDR3. CDR3 nucleotides: TGTGCCAGCAGCTCTGGGCAGACAGGGAAAGACATTCAGTACTTC. Protein sequence: CASSSGQTGKDIQYF.

V usage is TRBV18 and J usage is TRBJ2-5, with 14 positions matching TRBD2. The germline CDR1 and CDR2 sequences are KGHSH and LQKENI. With V trimmed by 1 base and J by 5 bases, 3 bases remained unmatched. The CDR3 contains 16 residues. DNA of the CDR3: TGTGCCAGCTCACCACAGAGGACTAGCGGGGGGGAGACCCAGTACTTC. It is translated as CASSPQRTSGGETQYF.

This clone occurred once. The rearrangement links TRBV7-2 to TRBJ1-1; the D gene is possibly TRBD1 (6 bases). This CDR3 has 13 residues. Trimming removed 5 bases at V and 7 bases at J, with 14 bases between. Germline CDR1 SGHTA, CDR2 FQGNSA. CDR3 in DNA: TGTGCCAGCAGCCAGGGACCACAGGGTGAAGCTTTCTTT. This sequence encodes CASSQGPQGEAFF.

The gene calls are TRBV5-4 and TRBJ2-4; the D is unclear. The CDR3 loop spans 17 amino acids. Trimming pared 2 bases from V and 0 bases from J, leaving 15 bases between. Germline loops: CDR1 SGHNT, CDR2 YYREEE (reference sequence). CDR3 sequence reads: CASSLVDRTLAKNIQYF. CDR3 nucleotide sequence: TGTGCCAGCAGCTTAGTGGACCGAACACTAGCCAAAAACATTCAGTACTTC. The entire variable domain, with the rest obtained from reference TRBV5-4 and TRBJ2-4, is as follows: ETGVTQSPTHLIKTRGQQVTLRCSSQSGHNTVSWYQQALGQGPQFIFQYYREEENGRGNFPPRFSGLQFPNYSSELNVNALELDDSALYLCASSLVDRTLAKNIQYFGAGTRLSVL.

The chain recombines TRBV4-2 with TRBJ2-3; the D is unclear. CDR1 LGHNA and CDR2 YNFKEQ come from the germline V gene. The CDR3 has 16 residues. V was pared by 1 base and J by 2 bases, with 13 bases between. The CDR3, as DNA: TGTGCCAGCAGCCAAGGTTCACAGTGGGACACAGATACGCAGTATTTT. It translates to CASSQGSQWDTDTQYF.

This clone was seen once. The chain recombines TRBV5-1 with TRBJ2-5; D is ambiguous. Germline CDR1 is SGHRS and CDR2 is YFSETQ. Trimming removed 0 bases from V and 1 base from J, with 13 bases in between. The CDR3 sequence is 16 residues long. The CDR3: CASSLAGWAGQETQYF. The DNA of the CDR3 is TGCGCCAGCAGCTTGGCCGGTTGGGCAGGCCAAGAGACCCAGTACTTC.

Remarks on this clone: The same CDR3 arises from other DNA sequences in this sample as well. The V gene is TRBV7-2, the J gene TRBJ1-2; D unclear. V shed 1 base and J shed 1 base, with 4 bases lying between them. The germline CDR1 and CDR2 sequences are SGHTA and FQGNSA. The CDR3 consists of 13 residues. The CDR3 DNA sequence: TGTGCCAGCAGCTTAGGAGTTAACTATGGCTACACCTTC. As protein: CASSLGVNYGYTF. The variable domain in full, completed from reference TRBV7-2 and TRBJ1-2, reads GAGVSQSPSNKVTEKGKDVELRCDPISGHTALYWYRQSLGQGLEFLIYFQGNSAPDKSGLPSDRFSAERTGGSVSTLTIQRTQQEDSAVYLCASSLGVNYGYTFGSGTRLTVV.

The chain couples TRBV2 to TRBJ2-5; 12 bases fit TRBD2. Trimming took 2 bases from V and 0 from J; bases not matched to a gene: 4. The CDR3 runs to 17 residues. Germline CDR1 is SNHLY and CDR2 is FYNNEI. The chain's CDR3 is CASSERLAGGNQETQYF. The CDR3 DNA is TGTGCCAGCAGTGAAAGGCTAGCGGGGGGGAACCAAGAGACCCAGTACTTC.

The V and J genes are TRBV5-5 and TRBJ1-3; TRBD1 aligns across 9 bases. With 7 bases clipped from V and 3 bases from J, the junction kept 5 bases outside the gene matches. Germline values: CDR1 SGHKS, CDR2 YYEKEE (reference sequence). The CDR3 consists of 14 residues. CDR3 coding DNA: TGTGCCAGCTACCGACAGGGGGATGGAAACACCATATATTTT. Translating it yields CASYRQGDGNTIYF. The full variable domain, completed using reference TRBV5-5 and TRBJ1-3, is DAGVTQSPTHLIKTRGQQVTLRCSPISGHKSVSWYQQVLGQGPQFIFQYYEKEERGRGNFPDRFSARQFPNYSSELNVNALLLGDSALYLCASYRQGDGNTIYFGEGSWLTVV.

This chain connects TRBV28 to TRBJ1-6; the D is unclear. V lost 5 bases to trimming and J lost 10 bases, with 21 bases between them. The CDR3 is 16 amino acids. Germline V gives CDR1 MDHEN, CDR2 SYDVKM. Written as DNA, the CDR3 is TGTGCCAGCAGTCCCCTACTCTCTAACCCTATCTCACCCCTCCACTTT. Protein: CASSPLLSNPISPLHF.

The rearrangement joins TRBV6-5 to TRBJ1-1, with unresolved D. The germline V gene encodes CDR1 MNHEY and CDR2 SVGAGI. CDR3 length: 14 amino acids. Trimming removed 9 bases from V and 2 bases from J, with 16 bases in between. The CDR3 loop reads CASRTSGRNTEAFF. The CDR3 nucleotides are TGTGCCAGTCGAACCAGCGGGAGAAACACTGAAGCTTTCTTT.

The chain uses TRBV5-4 and TRBJ2-1, with D possibly TRBD1 on 5 matching bases. Per germline, CDR1 SGHNT and CDR2 YYREEE (reference sequence). The CDR3 has 12 residues. Trimming shortened V by 3 bases and J by 7 bases, and 8 bases separated the two germline ends. CDR3 nucleotide sequence: TGTGCCAGCAGCTCCAGGGTTAATGAGCAGTTCTTC. It yields the protein CASSSRVNEQFF. The full variable domain, completed using reference TRBV5-4 and TRBJ2-1, is ETGVTQSPTHLIKTRGQQVTLRCSSQSGHNTVSWYQQALGQGPQFIFQYYREEENGRGNFPPRFSGLQFPNYSSELNVNALELDDSALYLCASSSRVNEQFFGPGTRLTVL.

The chain has TRBV6-1 and TRBJ2-1; D ambiguous. This CDR3 contains 13 residues. The germline V gene has CDR1 MNHNS and CDR2 SASEGT. The V and J ends lost 11 bases and 0 bases respectively, with 11 bases between them. As DNA, the CDR3 is TGTGCCCTAATAAAGGACTCCTACAATGAGCAGTTCTTC. Translated, it gives CALIKDSYNEQFF.

This sequence joins TRBV7-8 and TRBJ1-6; 8 nucleotides agree with TRBD1. Germline lookup yields CDR1 SGHVS and CDR2 FQNEAQ. V shed 5 bases, J shed 7 bases, and the junction held 7 bases outside the gene matches. This CDR3 is built from 15 residues. CDR3: CASSPQDRANSPLHF. CDR3 in DNA: TGTGCCAGCAGCCCCCAGGACAGGGCCAATTCACCCCTCCACTTT.

The chain combines TRBV4-3 with TRBJ1-2; D not resolved. The CDR3 is 14 amino acids. CDR1 LGHNA and CDR2 YSLEER come from the germline V gene. Trimming stripped 0 bases from V and 4 bases from J, with 9 bases between. CDR3 loop: CASSQDFQSYGYTF. The CDR3, as DNA: TGCGCCAGCAGCCAAGATTTCCAGAGCTATGGCTACACCTTC.

This clone has a handful of counts. The V gene is TRBV14, the J gene TRBJ1-4; D call uncertain. CDR1 SGHDN and CDR2 FVKESK come from the germline V gene. The CDR3 length is 13 residues. Deletions cut 3 bases from V and 1 base from J, with 3 bases between. In DNA, the CDR3 is TGTGCCAGCAGCCACAGAACTAATGAAAAACTGTTTTTT. Translating gives CASSHRTNEKLFF.

This chain connects TRBV30 to TRBJ2-2; D uncertain. CDR3 length: 15 amino acids. Trimming left V 0 bases short and J 8 bases short, with 16 bases between. CDR1 is GTSNPN, CDR2 SVGIG, per germline (reference sequence). Here the CDR3 DNA reads TGTGCCTGGAGTGTACGCCTACTTCCCTTGGGGGAGCTGTTTTTT. Residues: CAWSVRLLPLGELFF.

This rearrangement joins TRBV29-1 to TRBJ1-2; D is unresolved. The germline V gene has CDR1 SQVTM and CDR2 ANQGSEA. The length of the CDR3 is 10 residues. The ends were cut back, 3 bases at V and 7 bases at J, with 6 bases in the middle. CDR3 region: CSVEGGGYTF. In DNA, the CDR3 is TGCAGCGTTGAGGGAGGTGGCTACACCTTC.

The rearrangement joins TRBV5-3 to TRBJ1-4, with 9 bases identical to TRBD1. TRBV5-3 is noted as an ORF with a role that remains uncertain. Trimming at V came to 1 base and at J to 8 bases, leaving 3 bases not matched to a gene. The CDR3 is 14 residues long. The DNA of the CDR3 is TGTGCCAGAAGCTTGAGGGACAGGGTCGAAAAACTGTTTTTT. It yields the protein CARSLRDRVEKLFF.

The V and J genes are TRBV11-3 and TRBJ1-1; D is unresolved. Between the trimmed V and J ends, which lost 3 bases and 1 base, there was a span of 12 bases. Germline CDR1 and CDR2: SGHNT and YENEEA. The CDR3 is 15 amino acids. The CDR3 region has the DNA TGTGCCAGCAGCTTCGAGGGATTAAAGAACACTGAAGCTTTCTTT. Translated: CASSFEGLKNTEAFF. Variable domain in full (rest from reference TRBV11-3 and TRBJ1-1): EAGVVQSPRYKIIEKKQPVAFWCNPISGHNTLYWYLQNLGQGPELLIRYENEEAVDDSQLPKDRFSAERLKGVDSTLKIQPAELGDSAVYLCASSFEGLKNTEAFFGQGTRLTVV.

This chain uses TRBV11-1 with TRBJ2-1; either TRBD1 or TRBD2 may supply D (5 bases each). The CDR3 totals 15 residues. Germline V gene data show CDR1 as SGHAT and CDR2 as FQDESV (reference sequence). V shed 3 bases and J shed 4 bases, with 13 bases lying between them. CDR3 in amino acids: CASSLGTSTYNEQFF. The CDR3 coding sequence is TGTGCCAGCAGCTTGGGGACCTCAACTTACAATGAGCAGTTCTTC.

This chain uses TRBV7-2 with TRBJ2-4; TRBD2 is a possible D gene (5 bases). CDR3 length equals 15 residues. Deletions cut 2 bases from V and 1 base from J, with 9 bases between. Germline V CDR1 and CDR2: SGHTA, FQGNSA. CDR3 loop: CASSLFPGAKNIQYF. The CDR3 DNA reads TGTGCCAGCAGCTTATTCCCGGGGGCCAAAAACATTCAGTACTTC.